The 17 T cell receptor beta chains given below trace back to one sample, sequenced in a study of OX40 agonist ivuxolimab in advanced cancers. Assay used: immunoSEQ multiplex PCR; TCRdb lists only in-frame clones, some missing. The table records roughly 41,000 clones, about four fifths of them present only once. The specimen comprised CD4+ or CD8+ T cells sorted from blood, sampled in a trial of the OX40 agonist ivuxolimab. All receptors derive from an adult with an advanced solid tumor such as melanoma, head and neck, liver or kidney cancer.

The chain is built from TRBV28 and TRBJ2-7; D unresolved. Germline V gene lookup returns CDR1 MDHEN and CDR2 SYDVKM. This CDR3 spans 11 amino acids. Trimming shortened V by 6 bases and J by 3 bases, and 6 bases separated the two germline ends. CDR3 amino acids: CASRNLYEQYF. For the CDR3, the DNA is TGTGCCAGCAGAAACCTCTACGAGCAGTACTTC.

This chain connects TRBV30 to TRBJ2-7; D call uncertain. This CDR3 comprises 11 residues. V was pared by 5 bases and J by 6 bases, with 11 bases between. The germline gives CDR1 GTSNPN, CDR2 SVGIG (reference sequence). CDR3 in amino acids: CAWDRLSEQYF. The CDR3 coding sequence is TGTGCCTGGGATAGGCTAAGCGAGCAGTACTTC.

CDR3 DNA: TGTGCCAGCAGTCTCGGGGGGGCGAACTATGGCTACACCTTC. Protein product: CASSLGGANYGYTF. The chain links TRBV6-6 to TRBJ1-2, with D tentatively TRBD1 (6 bases). The CDR3 covers 14 residues. Germline V gives CDR1 MNHNY, CDR2 SVGAGI (reference sequence). Deletions cut 5 bases from V and 2 bases from J, with 12 bases between.

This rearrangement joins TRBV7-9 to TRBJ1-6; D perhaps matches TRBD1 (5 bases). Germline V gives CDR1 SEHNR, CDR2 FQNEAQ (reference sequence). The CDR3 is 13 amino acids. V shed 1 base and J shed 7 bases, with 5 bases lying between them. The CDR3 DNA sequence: TGTGCCAGCAGCTTAGGGGGGAATTCACCCCTCCACTTT. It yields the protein CASSLGGNSPLHF.

The DNA of the CDR3 is TGTGCCTGGAGTGTAATAGGGGGGAACACCGGGGAGCTGTTTTTT. Amino acid sequence: CAWSVIGGNTGELFF. The rearrangement joins TRBV30 to TRBJ2-2, with D possibly matching TRBD1 (6 bases). There are 15 residues in the CDR3. Germline V gives CDR1 GTSNPN, CDR2 SVGIG (reference sequence). V was cut by 0 bases and J by 1 base, with 9 bases left in between.

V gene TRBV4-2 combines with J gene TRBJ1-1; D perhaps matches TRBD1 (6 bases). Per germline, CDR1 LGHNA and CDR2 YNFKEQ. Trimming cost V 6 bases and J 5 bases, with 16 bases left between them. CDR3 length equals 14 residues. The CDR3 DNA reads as TGTGCCAGCAGTCCAGGAGAGGGGGGTACTGAAGCTTTCTTT. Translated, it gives CASSPGEGGTEAFF.

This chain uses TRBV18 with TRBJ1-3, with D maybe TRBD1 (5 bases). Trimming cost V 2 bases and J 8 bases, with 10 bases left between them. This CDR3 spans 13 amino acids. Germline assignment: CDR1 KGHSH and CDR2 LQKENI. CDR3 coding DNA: TGTGCCAGCTCACCAGGGACCGACTACACCATATATTTT. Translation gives CASSPGTDYTIYF.

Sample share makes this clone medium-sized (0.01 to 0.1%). The DNA for the CDR3 is TGTGCCAGCAGCCAAGTTGGGTGGGGACTAGGGGCGTATGGCTACACCTTC. Translation gives CASSQVGWGLGAYGYTF. J is TRBJ1-2 and V is TRBV14, with D possibly matching TRBD1 (5 bases). Deletions cut 1 base from V and 5 bases from J, with 20 bases between. The CDR3 contains 17 residues. Germline V gene sequence: CDR1 SGHDN, CDR2 FVKESK. The complete variable domain, with remaining parts taken from reference TRBV14 and TRBJ1-2, reads EAGVTQFPSHSVIEKGQTVTLRCDPISGHDNLYWYRRVMGKEIKFLLHFVKESKQDESGMPNNRFLAERTGGTYSTLKVQPAELEDSGVYFCASSQVGWGLGAYGYTFGSGTRLTVV.

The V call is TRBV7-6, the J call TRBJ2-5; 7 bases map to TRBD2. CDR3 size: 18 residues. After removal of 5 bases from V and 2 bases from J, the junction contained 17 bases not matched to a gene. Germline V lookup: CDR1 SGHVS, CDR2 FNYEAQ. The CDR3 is CASSQVLGRGGDQETQYF. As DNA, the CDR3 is TGTGCCAGCAGCCAAGTACTTGGGAGGGGCGGGGATCAAGAGACCCAGTACTTC.

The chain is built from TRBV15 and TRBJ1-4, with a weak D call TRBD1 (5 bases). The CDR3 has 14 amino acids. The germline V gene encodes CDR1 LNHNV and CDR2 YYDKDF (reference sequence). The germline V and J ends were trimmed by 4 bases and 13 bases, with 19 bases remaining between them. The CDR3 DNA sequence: TGTGCCACCAGCAACCCCGGGACCTTGCGGGGACTGTTTTTT. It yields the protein CATSNPGTLRGLFF.

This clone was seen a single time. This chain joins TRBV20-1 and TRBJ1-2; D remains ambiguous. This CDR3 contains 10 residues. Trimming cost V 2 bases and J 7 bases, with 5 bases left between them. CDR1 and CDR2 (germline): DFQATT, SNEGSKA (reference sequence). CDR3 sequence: CSARNGGYTF. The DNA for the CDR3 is TGCAGTGCTAGAAACGGTGGCTACACCTTC.

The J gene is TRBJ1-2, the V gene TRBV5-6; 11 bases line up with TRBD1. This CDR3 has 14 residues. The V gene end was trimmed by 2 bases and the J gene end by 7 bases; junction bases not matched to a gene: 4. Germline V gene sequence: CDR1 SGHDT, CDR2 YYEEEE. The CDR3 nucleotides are TGTGCCAGCAGCTTAGGGACAGGGGGTTTTGGCTACACCTTC. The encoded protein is CASSLGTGGFGYTF.

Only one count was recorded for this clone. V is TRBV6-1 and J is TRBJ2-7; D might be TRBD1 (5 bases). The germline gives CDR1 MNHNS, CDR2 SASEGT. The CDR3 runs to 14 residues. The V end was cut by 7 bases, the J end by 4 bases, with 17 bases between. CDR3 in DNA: TGTGCCAGCAAAGCAGGGAACCCGATTTACGAGCAGTACTTC. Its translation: CASKAGNPIYEQYF.

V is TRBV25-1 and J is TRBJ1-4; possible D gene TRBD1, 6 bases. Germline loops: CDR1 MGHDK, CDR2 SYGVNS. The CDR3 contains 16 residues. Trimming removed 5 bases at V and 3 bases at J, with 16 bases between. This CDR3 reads CASSWTARSANEKLFF. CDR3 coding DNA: TGTGCCAGCAGTTGGACAGCTCGGTCGGCTAATGAAAAACTGTTTTTT.

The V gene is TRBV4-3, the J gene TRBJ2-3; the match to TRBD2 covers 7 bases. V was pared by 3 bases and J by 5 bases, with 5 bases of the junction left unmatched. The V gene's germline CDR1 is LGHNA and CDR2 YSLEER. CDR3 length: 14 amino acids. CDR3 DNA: TGCGCCAGCAGCCAGAGACTAGCAGGAGATACGCAGTATTTT. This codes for CASSQRLAGDTQYF.

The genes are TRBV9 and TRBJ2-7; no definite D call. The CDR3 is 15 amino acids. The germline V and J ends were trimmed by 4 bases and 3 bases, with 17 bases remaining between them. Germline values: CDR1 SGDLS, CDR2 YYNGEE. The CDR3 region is CASSSQESPHYEQYF. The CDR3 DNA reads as TGTGCCAGCAGCTCCCAGGAAAGTCCTCACTACGAGCAGTACTTC.

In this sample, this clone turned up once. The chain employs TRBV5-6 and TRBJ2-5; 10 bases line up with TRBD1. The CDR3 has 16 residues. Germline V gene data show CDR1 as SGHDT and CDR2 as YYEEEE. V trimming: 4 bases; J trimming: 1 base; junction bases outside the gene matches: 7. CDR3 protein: CASSAGTGARQETQYF. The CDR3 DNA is TGTGCCAGCAGCGCTGGGACAGGGGCCCGCCAAGAGACCCAGTACTTC.